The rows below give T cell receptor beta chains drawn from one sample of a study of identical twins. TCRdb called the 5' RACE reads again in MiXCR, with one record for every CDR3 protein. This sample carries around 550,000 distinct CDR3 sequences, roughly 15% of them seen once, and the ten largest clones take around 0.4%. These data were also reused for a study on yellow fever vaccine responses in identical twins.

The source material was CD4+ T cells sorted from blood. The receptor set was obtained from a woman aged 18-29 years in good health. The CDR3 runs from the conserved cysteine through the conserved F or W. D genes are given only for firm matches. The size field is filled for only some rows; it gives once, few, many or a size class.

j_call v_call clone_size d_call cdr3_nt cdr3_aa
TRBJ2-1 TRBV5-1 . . TGCGCCAGCAGCTTGATGTCCCATCCATACAATGAGCAGTTCTTC CASSLMSHPYNEQFF
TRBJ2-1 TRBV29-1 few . TGCAGCTCCGTCGGTAGCTCCTACAATGAGCAGTTCTTC CSSVGSSYNEQFF
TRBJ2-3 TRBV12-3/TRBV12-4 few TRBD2 TGTGCCAGCAGTTCCTCCAGCGGGGGGGCCCTCACAGATACGCAGTATTTT CASSSSSGGALTDTQYF
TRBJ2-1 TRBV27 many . TGTGCCAGCAGTTCCCTTCAGGGGGGGAATGAGCAGTTCTTC CASSSLQGGNEQFF
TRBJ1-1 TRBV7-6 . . TGTGCCAGCAGGTCTTACTCCGGGGCACTCGAAGCTTTCTTT CASRSYSGALEAFF
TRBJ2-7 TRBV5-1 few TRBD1 TGCGCCAGCAGCCCGGGGACAGGGGGTAACTACGAGCAGTACTTC CASSPGTGGNYEQYF
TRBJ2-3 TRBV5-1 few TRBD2 TGCGCCAGCAGGGAGGTAGCGGGTACGGATACGCAGTATTTT CASREVAGTDTQYF
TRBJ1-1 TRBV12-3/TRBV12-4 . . TGTGCCAGCAGTTTTAAAATGAACACTGAAGCTTTCTTT CASSFKMNTEAFF
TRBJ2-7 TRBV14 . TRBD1 TGTGCCAGCAGCTTTCAGACAGGGGGCTTCAACGAGCAGTACTTC CASSFQTGGFNEQYF
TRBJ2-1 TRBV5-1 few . TGCGCCAGCAGCTTCGGGCGTAGTTACTACAATGAGCAGTTCTTC CASSFGRSYYNEQFF
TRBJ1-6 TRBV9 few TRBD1 TGTGCCAGCAGCGGGGACAGGACTTCACCCCTCCACTTT CASSGDRTSPLHF
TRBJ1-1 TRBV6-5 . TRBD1 TGTGCCAGCAGTTGGCAGGGGGCAATCAACACTGAAGCTTTCTTT CASSWQGAINTEAFF
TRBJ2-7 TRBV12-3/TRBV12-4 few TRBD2 TGTGCCAGCAGGCAAGCGGGAGGGCGCTACGAGCAGTACTTC CASRQAGGRYEQYF
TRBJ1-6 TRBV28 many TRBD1 TGTGCCAGCAGATTATCCGACAGGGGAAATTCACCCCTCCACTTT CASRLSDRGNSPLHF
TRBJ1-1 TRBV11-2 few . TGTGCCAGCAGCCCCCAACCCGGAACTGAAGCTTTCTTT CASSPQPGTEAFF
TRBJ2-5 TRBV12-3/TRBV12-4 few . TGTGCCAGCAGTTTAATCGTAGAGACCCAGTACTTC CASSLIVETQYF
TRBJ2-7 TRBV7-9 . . TGTGCCAGCAGTCGAACGACAGGAGCTTCCTACGAGCAGTACTTC CASSRTTGASYEQYF
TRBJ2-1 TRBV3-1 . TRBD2 TGTGCCAGCAGCCAAGATCGGCTAGCGGGGTACAATGAGCAGTTCTTC CASSQDRLAGYNEQFF
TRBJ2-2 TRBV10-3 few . TGTGCCATCAATCCCGGGGAGACCGGGGAGCTGTTTTTT CAINPGETGELFF
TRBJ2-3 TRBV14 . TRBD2 TGTGCCAGCAGCCCCTGGGGAGCGGGGTCTAGCACAGATACGCAGTATTTT CASSPWGAGSSTDTQYF
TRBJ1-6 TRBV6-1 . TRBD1 TGTGCCAGCAGTCGGGGGGACAGGGACAATTCACCCCTCCACTTT CASSRGDRDNSPLHF
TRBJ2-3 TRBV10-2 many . TGCGCCAGCAGTGGCGGGGCTTCGAATGAGGATACGCAGTATTTT CASSGGASNEDTQYF
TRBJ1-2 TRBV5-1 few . TGCGCCAGCAGCTTGGTAGTGGCCGGCCAGGATTATGGCTACACCTTC CASSLVVAGQDYGYTF
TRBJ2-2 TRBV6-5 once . TGTGCCACCGTGGAGGGCGCCGGGGAGCTGTTTTTT CATVEGAGELFF
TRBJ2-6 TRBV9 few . TGTGCCAGCAGCGTAGGGAGCTCTGGGGCCAACGTCCTGACTTTC CASSVGSSGANVLTF
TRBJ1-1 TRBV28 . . TGTGCCAGCAGCCAAGTCGGCGTGAGGGCTGAAGCTTTCTTT CASSQVGVRAEAFF
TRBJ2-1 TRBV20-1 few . TGCAGTGCCCCCCGGGCCCCTCTTTATGAGCAGTTCTTC CSAPRAPLYEQFF
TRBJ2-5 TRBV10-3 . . TGTGCCATCAGCAGGGCAGGGCAAGAGACCCAGTACTTC CAISRAGQETQYF
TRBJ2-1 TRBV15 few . TGTGCCACCAGCACTGAGGGGGGGAATGAGCAGTTCTTC CATSTEGGNEQFF
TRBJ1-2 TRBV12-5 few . TGTGCTAGTGGTTTGATACAGTCAGTCTATGGCTACACCTTC CASGLIQSVYGYTF
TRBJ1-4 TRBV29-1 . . TGCAGCGTTGCCCGGTCTGTGGATGAAAAACTGTTTTTT CSVARSVDEKLFF
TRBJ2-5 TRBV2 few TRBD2 TGTGCCAGCTCGACTAGCGGGAGTGGGGAGACCCAGTACTTC CASSTSGSGETQYF
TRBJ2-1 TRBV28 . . TGTGCCAGCAGCCCCGCCGGACCCCTGGGGGATGAGCAGTTCTTC CASSPAGPLGDEQFF
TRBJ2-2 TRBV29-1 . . TGCAGCACTCTAAGAGGGGCGAACACCGGGGAGCTGTTTTTT CSTLRGANTGELFF
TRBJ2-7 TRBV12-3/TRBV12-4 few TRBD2 TGTGCCAGCCGACAGCGGGAGAGTAGCAACGAGCAGTACTTC CASRQRESSNEQYF
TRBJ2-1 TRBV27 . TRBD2 TGTGCCAGCAGTTTAGGGGTAGGGAGCGGGAGGGCGATTGAGCAGTTCTTC CASSLGVGSGRAIEQFF
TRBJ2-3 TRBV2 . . TGTGCCAGCAGTGCGGGCTCCTCTGGCACAGATACGCAGTATTTT CASSAGSSGTDTQYF
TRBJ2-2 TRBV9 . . TGTGCCAGCAGCATCCAAAGTCCTAACGGGGAGCTGTTTTTT CASSIQSPNGELFF
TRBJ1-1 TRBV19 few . TGTGCCAGTAGGTGGGGGAACACTGAAGCTTTCTTT CASRWGNTEAFF
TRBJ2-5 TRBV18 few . TGTGCCAGCTCAACATCTAGATTTCTGGAGACCCAGTACTTC CASSTSRFLETQYF
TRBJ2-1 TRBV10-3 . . TGTGCCATCAGTGAAGACCAAGGCGAGCAGTTCTTC CAISEDQGEQFF
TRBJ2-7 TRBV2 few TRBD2 TGTGCCAGCAGTGTCGATGGTCTAGCGGGGATATACGAGCAGTACTTC CASSVDGLAGIYEQYF
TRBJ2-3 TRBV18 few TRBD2 TGTGCCAGCCGGACTAGCGGGAGCGAAGATACGCAGTATTTT CASRTSGSEDTQYF
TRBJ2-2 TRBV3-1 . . TGTGCCAGCAGCCGGGAGGGGGCAGCGAACACCGGGGAGCTGTTTTTT CASSREGAANTGELFF
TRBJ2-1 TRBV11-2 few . TGTGCCAGCAGCTCCAATGCAGGGTCCTACAATGAGCAGTTCTTC CASSSNAGSYNEQFF
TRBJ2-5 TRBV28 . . TGTGCCAGCACGCGCCCCCTGAGAGAGACCCAGTACTTC CASTRPLRETQYF
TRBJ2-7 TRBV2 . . TGTGCCAGCAGCGCATCCGGCTTACAATCCTACGAGCAGTACTTC CASSASGLQSYEQYF
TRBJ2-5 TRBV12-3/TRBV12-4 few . TGTGCCAGCAGTTTAGCGCTTTTCGCGCAGATTGAAGAGACCCAGTACTTC CASSLALFAQIEETQYF
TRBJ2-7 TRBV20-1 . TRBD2 TGCAGTGCTAGAGAATCTAGCGGGTGGGTTCCCGAGCAGTACTTC CSARESSGWVPEQYF
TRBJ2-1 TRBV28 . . TGTGCCAGCGTTGGGGCAGACCATAACTACAATGAGCAGTTCTTC CASVGADHNYNEQFF
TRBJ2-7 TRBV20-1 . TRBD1 TGCAGTGCTAGAAAGACAGGGGCTGCCTACGAGCAGTACTTC CSARKTGAAYEQYF
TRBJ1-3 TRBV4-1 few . TGCGCCAGCAGCCAAGATTTCACCACCGGTGGAAACACCATATATTTT CASSQDFTTGGNTIYF
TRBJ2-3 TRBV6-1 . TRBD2 TGTGCCAGCAGTATCCTAGGGACTAGGACAGATACGCAGTATTTT CASSILGTRTDTQYF
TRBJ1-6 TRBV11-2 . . TGTGCCAGCAGCTTAGTTCGGATTAATTCACCCCTCCACTTT CASSLVRINSPLHF
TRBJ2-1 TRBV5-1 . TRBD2 TGCGCCAGCAGTTGGTTCGGGACTACGAGCAATGAGCAGTTCTTC CASSWFGTTSNEQFF
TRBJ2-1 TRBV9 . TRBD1 TGTGCCAGCAGGGCGACAGGGGACTCCCTCCCTAATGAGCAGTTCTTC CASRATGDSLPNEQFF
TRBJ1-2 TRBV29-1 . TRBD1 TGCAGCGTGTCGGGACAGGTCGAAAACTATGGCTACACCTTC CSVSGQVENYGYTF